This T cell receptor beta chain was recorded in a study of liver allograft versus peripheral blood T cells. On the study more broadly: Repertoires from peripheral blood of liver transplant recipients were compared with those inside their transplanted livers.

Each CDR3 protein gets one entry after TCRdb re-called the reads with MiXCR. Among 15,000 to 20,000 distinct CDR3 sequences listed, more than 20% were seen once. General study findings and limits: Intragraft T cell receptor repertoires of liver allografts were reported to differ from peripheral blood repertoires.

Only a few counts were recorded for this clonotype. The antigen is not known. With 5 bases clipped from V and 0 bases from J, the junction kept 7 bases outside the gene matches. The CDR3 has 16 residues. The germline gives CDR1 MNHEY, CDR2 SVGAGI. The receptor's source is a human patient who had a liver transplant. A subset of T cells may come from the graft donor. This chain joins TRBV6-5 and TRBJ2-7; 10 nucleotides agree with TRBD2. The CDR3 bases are TGTGCCAGCAGTGAGGCTAGCGGGGGCTTCTCCTACGAGCAGTACTTC. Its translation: CASSEASGGFSYEQYF.